This TCR beta chain was profiled in a study of cytomegalovirus exposure and HLA in healthy donors. General study results and limits: Analysis was carried out at a later point, and it linked a missense DCLRE1C variant to TCR beta V- and J-gene trimming. The presence/absence work took it that sequencing depth was about the same across donors.

A word on this clone: Its antigen is as yet unknown.

The length of the CDR3 is 15 residues. The germline V gene encodes CDR1 MDHEN and CDR2 SYDVKM. V lost 4 bases, J lost 7 bases, and 12 bases stayed unmatched. PCR amplification relied on 60 Vbeta primers (plus 13 Jbeta primers). TCRdb's table, derived via immunoSEQ multiplex PCR, lists solely in-frame clones and lacks some. The repertoire holds roughly 50,000 clones, with less than 85% as singletons. What was sequenced was PBMCs. The source of this sequence is a man aged 30 to 45 in good health and CMV-seropositive. The chain recombines TRBV28 with TRBJ1-2, with 7 bases identical to TRBD1. CDR3 nucleotides: TGTGCCAGCAGTTCCATGGGGACAGCTGTGGGTGGCTACACCTTC. Protein sequence: CASSSMGTAVGGYTF.